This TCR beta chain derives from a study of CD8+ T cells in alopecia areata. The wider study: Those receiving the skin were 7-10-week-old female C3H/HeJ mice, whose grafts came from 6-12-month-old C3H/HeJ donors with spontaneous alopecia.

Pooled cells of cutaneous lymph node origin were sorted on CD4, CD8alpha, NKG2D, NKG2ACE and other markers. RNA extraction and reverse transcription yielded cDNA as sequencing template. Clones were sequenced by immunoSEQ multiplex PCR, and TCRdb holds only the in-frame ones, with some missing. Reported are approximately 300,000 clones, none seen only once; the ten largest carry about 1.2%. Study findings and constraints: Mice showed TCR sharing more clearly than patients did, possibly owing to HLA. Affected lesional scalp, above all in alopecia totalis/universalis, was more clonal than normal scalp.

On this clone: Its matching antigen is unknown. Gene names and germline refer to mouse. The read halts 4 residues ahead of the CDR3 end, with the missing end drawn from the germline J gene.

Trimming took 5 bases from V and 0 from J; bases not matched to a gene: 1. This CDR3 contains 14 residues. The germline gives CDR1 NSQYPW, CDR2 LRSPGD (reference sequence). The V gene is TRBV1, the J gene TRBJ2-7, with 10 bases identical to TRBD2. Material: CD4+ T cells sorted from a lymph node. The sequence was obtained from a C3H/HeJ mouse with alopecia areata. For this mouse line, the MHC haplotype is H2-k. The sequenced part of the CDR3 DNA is TGCACCTGCAGTAACTGGGGGGGCTCCTAT. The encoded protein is CTCSNWGGSY. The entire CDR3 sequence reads CTCSNWGGSYEQYF.